This TCR beta chain was captured by sequencing in a study of T cell responses to AZD1222 COVID-19 vaccine. Study-wide context: Some second doses came at about 4 weeks and others at about 12 weeks; these were pooled. Study-level findings and limits: Spike-wide coverage was observed for vaccine-associated CD4 TCRs, with dominant responses at 160-218 and 743-854. It should be noted that donors were predominantly white British and more often female, and clonal diversity was possibly underestimated.

Clones were read by immunoSEQ multiplex PCR, and TCRdb kept only the in-frame ones, dropping some. Found here are about 130,000 clones, around 87% of them singletons; the top ten hold roughly 1.5%. Regarding this clone: Its antigen remains unknown.

The V end was cut by 6 bases, the J end by 2 bases, with 11 bases between. Germline-derived CDR1 and CDR2 are SQVTM and ANQGSEA. The CDR3 contains 13 residues. The V and J genes are TRBV29-1 and TRBJ1-5; D possibly corresponds to TRBD1 (5 bases). The sequence was collected from an adult in good health. Sample: peripheral blood, taken on day 0 of AZD1222 vaccination. The CDR3 nucleotides are TGCAGCGTCGCCCAGGGTGGCAATCAGCCCCAGCATTTT. This gives the protein CSVAQGGNQPQHF.